A selection of T cell receptor beta chains follows, all from one sample in a study of neurological immune-mediated disorders. TCRdb re-called the 5' RACE reads through MiXCR, storing one row per CDR3 protein. The sample yields more than 100,000 distinct CDR3 sequences, less than 14% seen once. Sequenced input: PBMCs. The origin of the receptors is a female donor with HTLV-1-associated myelopathy (HAM/TSP). The CDR3 runs from the conserved cysteine through the conserved F or W. Each record gives: D gene, V gene, J gene, clone size, CDR3 protein, CDR3 DNA. A D gene is named only where the DNA matches it firmly. A clone size is listed for some rows: how often the clone was seen (once, few, many), or a class if it is expanded.

d_call: TRBD1
v_call: TRBV12-3/TRBV12-4
j_call: TRBJ2-2
clone_size: many
cdr3_aa: CASTAGQGVTGELFF
cdr3_nt: TGTGCCAGCACAGCTGGACAGGGGGTCACCGGGGAGCTGTTTTTT

d_call: -
v_call: TRBV5-1
j_call: TRBJ1-1
clone_size: -
cdr3_aa: CASRLAQGGIEAFF
cdr3_nt: TGCGCCAGCAGATTAGCCCAGGGTGGTATTGAAGCTTTCTTT

d_call: TRBD2
v_call: TRBV20-1
j_call: TRBJ2-2
clone_size: many
cdr3_aa: CSAIPASGGASTGELFF
cdr3_nt: TGCAGTGCTATTCCGGCTAGCGGGGGGGCGTCCACCGGGGAGCTGTTTTTT

d_call: -
v_call: TRBV5-6
j_call: TRBJ1-5
clone_size: many
cdr3_aa: CASSLPGLNQPQHF
cdr3_nt: TGTGCCAGCAGCTTGCCGGGACTAAATCAGCCCCAGCATTTT

d_call: TRBD2
v_call: TRBV20-1
j_call: TRBJ2-7
clone_size: many
cdr3_aa: CSGVGLAFGNSYEQYF
cdr3_nt: TGCAGTGGGGTCGGACTAGCTTTTGGGAACTCCTACGAGCAGTACTTC

d_call: TRBD1
v_call: TRBV5-1
j_call: TRBJ1-1
clone_size: many
cdr3_aa: CASSRLGQQNTEAFF
cdr3_nt: TGCGCCAGCAGCCGGTTGGGACAGCAGAACACTGAAGCTTTCTTT

d_call: -
v_call: TRBV12-3/TRBV12-4
j_call: TRBJ2-5
clone_size: many
cdr3_aa: CASSLNSQATQYF
cdr3_nt: TGTGCCAGCAGTTTAAACTCGCAGGCGACCCAGTACTTC

d_call: TRBD2
v_call: TRBV3-1
j_call: TRBJ2-1
clone_size: many
cdr3_aa: CASSQVIAGGKGEQFF
cdr3_nt: TGTGCCAGCAGCCAAGTCATAGCGGGGGGGAAAGGTGAGCAGTTCTTC

d_call: TRBD2
v_call: TRBV7-9
j_call: TRBJ2-5
clone_size: many
cdr3_aa: CASSSAGGGHGTQYF
cdr3_nt: TGTGCCAGCAGCTCGGCCGGCGGGGGGCACGGGACCCAGTACTTC

d_call: -
v_call: TRBV5-6
j_call: TRBJ2-1
clone_size: -
cdr3_aa: CASSLEGTLGEQFF
cdr3_nt: TGTGCCAGCAGCTTGGAAGGGACCCTAGGGGAGCAGTTCTTC

d_call: -
v_call: TRBV5-1
j_call: TRBJ1-2
clone_size: many
cdr3_aa: CASSLEGQNYGYTF
cdr3_nt: TGCGCCAGCAGCTTGGAAGGCCAGAACTATGGCTACACCTTC

d_call: -
v_call: TRBV20-1
j_call: TRBJ2-1
clone_size: many
cdr3_aa: CSVSRSYNEQFF
cdr3_nt: TGCAGTGTTTCGCGGTCCTACAATGAGCAGTTCTTC

d_call: -
v_call: TRBV5-1
j_call: TRBJ2-5
clone_size: many
cdr3_aa: CASSLAPGETQYF
cdr3_nt: TGCGCCAGCAGCTTGGCCCCCGGGGAGACCCAGTACTTC

d_call: -
v_call: TRBV5-1
j_call: TRBJ1-1
clone_size: many
cdr3_aa: CASSPRAENTEAFF
cdr3_nt: TGCGCCAGCAGCCCACGGGCAGAGAACACTGAAGCTTTCTTT

d_call: TRBD2
v_call: TRBV20-1
j_call: TRBJ2-2
clone_size: many
cdr3_aa: CSARNRLAGSNTGELFF
cdr3_nt: TGCAGTGCTAGGAATAGACTAGCGGGGTCGAACACCGGGGAGCTGTTTTTT

d_call: -
v_call: TRBV20-1
j_call: TRBJ1-2
clone_size: -
cdr3_aa: CSAWEYDYTF
cdr3_nt: TGCAGTGCATGGGAGTATGACTACACCTTC

d_call: TRBD2
v_call: TRBV5-1
j_call: TRBJ2-5
clone_size: many
cdr3_aa: CASSPYLGGGVRTQYF
cdr3_nt: TGCGCCAGCAGCCCCTACCTTGGGGGGGGGGTGAGGACCCAGTACTTC

d_call: -
v_call: TRBV20-1
j_call: TRBJ1-5
clone_size: few
cdr3_aa: CSARKSGSDNQPQHF
cdr3_nt: TGCAGTGCTAGAAAAAGTGGCAGCGACAATCAGCCCCAGCATTTT

d_call: -
v_call: TRBV10-3
j_call: TRBJ2-1
clone_size: many
cdr3_aa: CAITDTDSLGNEQFF
cdr3_nt: TGTGCCATCACCGATACTGACTCCCTAGGCAATGAGCAGTTCTTC

d_call: -
v_call: TRBV12-3/TRBV12-4
j_call: TRBJ2-7
clone_size: many
cdr3_aa: CASSTGQEQYF
cdr3_nt: TGTGCCAGCAGTACCGGACAGGAGCAGTACTTC

d_call: TRBD1
v_call: TRBV10-3
j_call: TRBJ1-2
clone_size: -
cdr3_aa: CAISESRDSSPSYGYTF
cdr3_nt: TGTGCCATCAGTGAGTCGCGGGACAGCTCCCCCTCATATGGCTACACCTTC

d_call: TRBD1
v_call: TRBV7-9
j_call: TRBJ2-7
clone_size: many
cdr3_aa: CASSLDRLEQYF
cdr3_nt: TGTGCCAGCAGCTTGGACAGGCTCGAGCAGTACTTC

d_call: TRBD2
v_call: TRBV6-2/TRBV6-3
j_call: TRBJ2-2
clone_size: many
cdr3_aa: CASRGLAGGPGTGELFF
cdr3_nt: TGTGCCAGCAGGGGCCTAGCGGGGGGGCCCGGCACCGGGGAGCTGTTTTTT

d_call: -
v_call: TRBV5-1
j_call: TRBJ2-7
clone_size: many
cdr3_aa: CASSLHPGVSYEQYF
cdr3_nt: TGCGCCAGCAGCTTGCATCCCGGGGTATCCTACGAGCAGTACTTC

d_call: -
v_call: TRBV12-3/TRBV12-4
j_call: TRBJ2-3
clone_size: many
cdr3_aa: CASSYRQASTDTQYF
cdr3_nt: TGTGCCAGCAGTTATAGGCAGGCTAGCACAGATACGCAGTATTTT

d_call: -
v_call: TRBV27
j_call: TRBJ2-7
clone_size: -
cdr3_aa: CASSLYRETYEQYF
cdr3_nt: TGTGCCAGCAGTTTATACAGGGAGACCTACGAGCAGTACTTC

d_call: -
v_call: TRBV9
j_call: TRBJ2-5
clone_size: -
cdr3_aa: CASSVGAGGGAETQYF
cdr3_nt: TGTGCCAGCAGCGTAGGGGCCGGGGGAGGAGCAGAGACCCAGTACTTC

d_call: -
v_call: TRBV9
j_call: TRBJ2-3
clone_size: many
cdr3_aa: CASSVRWPPDTQYF
cdr3_nt: TGTGCCAGCAGCGTCCGATGGCCCCCAGATACGCAGTATTTT

d_call: TRBD2
v_call: TRBV20-1
j_call: TRBJ2-1
clone_size: many
cdr3_aa: CSASGGAHEQFF
cdr3_nt: TGCAGTGCTAGCGGGGGGGCCCATGAGCAGTTCTTC

d_call: TRBD1
v_call: TRBV5-1
j_call: TRBJ2-7
clone_size: few
cdr3_aa: CASSYGQGTEQYF
cdr3_nt: TGCGCCAGCAGCTACGGACAGGGGACGGAGCAGTACTTC

d_call: -
v_call: TRBV12-3/TRBV12-4
j_call: TRBJ1-6
clone_size: -
cdr3_aa: CASSLGDLNSPLHF
cdr3_nt: TGTGCCAGCAGTTTAGGGGACCTTAATTCACCCCTCCACTTT

d_call: -
v_call: TRBV5-5
j_call: TRBJ1-1
clone_size: many
cdr3_aa: CASSLGPQPEAFF
cdr3_nt: TGTGCCAGCAGCTTGGGCCCGCAGCCGGAAGCTTTCTTT

d_call: TRBD1
v_call: TRBV5-5
j_call: TRBJ2-7
clone_size: -
cdr3_aa: CASSPGTGSTEQYF
cdr3_nt: TGTGCCAGCAGCCCGGGGACAGGGAGTACGGAGCAGTACTTC

d_call: -
v_call: TRBV10-3
j_call: TRBJ2-7
clone_size: -
cdr3_aa: CATAQVPVPYEQYF
cdr3_nt: TGTGCCACCGCACAGGTCCCCGTCCCCTACGAGCAGTACTTC

d_call: TRBD1
v_call: TRBV27
j_call: TRBJ2-7
clone_size: -
cdr3_aa: CARSLRQGVYEQYF
cdr3_nt: TGTGCCAGGAGTTTAAGACAGGGGGTATACGAGCAGTACTTC

d_call: -
v_call: TRBV6-5
j_call: TRBJ1-1
clone_size: many
cdr3_aa: CASSPGRGTEAFF
cdr3_nt: TGTGCCAGCAGTCCCGGGAGAGGCACTGAAGCTTTCTTT

d_call: -
v_call: TRBV30
j_call: TRBJ2-7
clone_size: -
cdr3_aa: CAWSLARRGGHEQYF
cdr3_nt: TGTGCCTGGAGTCTCGCGAGACGGGGCGGCCACGAGCAGTACTTC

d_call: -
v_call: TRBV4-2
j_call: TRBJ2-1
clone_size: many
cdr3_aa: CASSQDTGLTYNEQFF
cdr3_nt: TGTGCCAGCAGCCAAGATACAGGGCTAACCTACAATGAGCAGTTCTTC

d_call: TRBD1
v_call: TRBV7-2
j_call: TRBJ1-2
clone_size: -
cdr3_aa: CASSLGQGVYGYTF
cdr3_nt: TGTGCCAGCAGCTTAGGACAGGGGGTCTATGGCTACACCTTC

d_call: TRBD1
v_call: TRBV29-1
j_call: TRBJ1-1
clone_size: many
cdr3_aa: CSVDRGMNTEAFF
cdr3_nt: TGCAGCGTCGACAGGGGCATGAACACTGAAGCTTTCTTT

d_call: -
v_call: TRBV15
j_call: TRBJ2-6
clone_size: many
cdr3_aa: CATSRDPSAGANVLTF
cdr3_nt: TGTGCCACCAGCAGAGATCCCTCGGCTGGGGCCAACGTCCTGACTTTC

d_call: TRBD2
v_call: TRBV5-6
j_call: TRBJ2-4
clone_size: many
cdr3_aa: CASSLVIRGGAKNIQYF
cdr3_nt: TGTGCCAGCAGCTTGGTAATCCGGGGGGGAGCCAAAAACATTCAGTACTTC

d_call: -
v_call: TRBV4-1
j_call: TRBJ2-3
clone_size: many
cdr3_aa: CASSQDPWADTQYF
cdr3_nt: TGCGCCAGCAGCCAAGATCCGTGGGCAGATACGCAGTATTTT

d_call: TRBD1
v_call: TRBV18
j_call: TRBJ2-2
clone_size: -
cdr3_aa: CASSPPTGEDTGELFF
cdr3_nt: TGTGCCAGCTCACCCCCGACAGGGGAGGACACCGGGGAGCTGTTTTTT

d_call: TRBD2
v_call: TRBV7-2
j_call: TRBJ2-2
clone_size: many
cdr3_aa: CASSSRRGGGGNTGELFF
cdr3_nt: TGTGCCAGCAGCTCGCGCCGCGGCGGGGGGGGAAACACCGGGGAGCTGTTTTTT

d_call: -
v_call: TRBV20-1
j_call: TRBJ2-3
clone_size: many
cdr3_aa: CSASWGGSTDTQYF
cdr3_nt: TGCAGTGCTAGTTGGGGGGGCAGCACAGATACGCAGTATTTT

d_call: -
v_call: TRBV5-5
j_call: TRBJ2-7
clone_size: many
cdr3_aa: CASSLGGDSYEQYF
cdr3_nt: TGTGCCAGCAGCTTGGGGGGGGACTCCTACGAGCAGTACTTC

d_call: -
v_call: TRBV5-1
j_call: TRBJ1-1
clone_size: many
cdr3_aa: CASSLVPGKDTEAFF
cdr3_nt: TGCGCCAGCAGCTTGGTTCCGGGAAAGGACACTGAAGCTTTCTTT